Below are 27 T cell receptor beta chains sequenced from a single sample in a study of response to subunit inactivated influenza vaccine. TCRdb called the RT-PCR reads again in MiXCR, with one record for every CDR3 protein. The data show 650,000 to 800,000 distinct CDR3 sequences, around 14% seen once. Material: PBMCs from blood, obtained around 14 days before vaccination. The receptors here all came from a man over 45 who received an inactivated influenza vaccine.

This clonotype appeared a few times. The V and J genes are TRBV10-2 and TRBJ2-5; 9 bases align to TRBD2. The germline V gene has CDR1 WSHSY and CDR2 SAAADI. The trim removed 3 bases at V and 5 bases at J, leaving 13 bases unmatched. This CDR3 is 17 amino acids long. The DNA for the CDR3 is TGCGCCAGCAGTGACCTACGGACTAGCGCTAGGGCGGAGACCCAGTACTTC. This codes for CASSDLRTSARAETQYF.

The J gene is TRBJ2-7, the V gene TRBV29-1; tentatively, D is TRBD1 (6 bases). The CDR3 spans 14 residues. Trimming took 5 bases from V and 3 from J, leaving 17 bases between them. Germline values: CDR1 SQVTM, CDR2 ANQGSEA. CDR3 sequence reads: CSVPLPGHSYEQYF. The CDR3 DNA follows: TGCAGCGTTCCCTTACCGGGACATAGCTACGAGCAGTACTTC.

The CDR3 nucleotides read TGTGCCAGCAGCTTGGCGTGGGAGGACGAGCAGTACTTC. This sequence encodes CASSLAWEDEQYF. The chain recombines TRBV5-6 with TRBJ2-7; weak D call: TRBD2 (6 bases). The CDR3 is 13 residues long. The germline V and J ends were trimmed by 0 bases and 5 bases, with 9 bases remaining between them. CDR1 is SGHDT, CDR2 YYEEEE, per germline.

This sequence joins TRBV20-1 and TRBJ2-3; perhaps TRBD1 as D (6 bases). The germline CDR1 and CDR2 sequences are DFQATT and SNEGSKA (reference sequence). V was shortened by 3 bases and J by 1 base, with 11 bases between the two germline ends. There are 14 residues in the CDR3. DNA of the CDR3: TGCAGTGCTAGTCGACAGGCCCGCACAGATACGCAGTATTTT. Amino acids: CSASRQARTDTQYF.

The chain is built from TRBV5-5 and TRBJ2-7, with 8 bases that match TRBD1. Germline V gives CDR1 SGHKS, CDR2 YYEKEE (reference sequence). The CDR3 is made up of 14 amino acids. J was trimmed by 6 bases and V by 0 bases; bases with no gene match: 5. CDR3 region: CASSLVGQDIEQYF. DNA for the CDR3: TGTGCCAGCAGCTTGGTGGGACAGGACATCGAGCAGTACTTC.

This clonotype was recorded a few times. The chain uses TRBV27 and TRBJ2-1, with 10 bases matching TRBD2. This CDR3 has 14 residues. The germline V gene has CDR1 MNHEY and CDR2 SMNVEV (reference sequence). V trimming: 10 bases; J trimming: 3 bases; junction bases outside the gene matches: 6. In nucleotides, the CDR3 is TGTGCCACCGCGGGACTAGCGAGCTACAATGAGCAGTTCTTC. This gives the protein CATAGLASYNEQFF.

The chain links TRBV6-1 to TRBJ2-7; possibly TRBD1 or TRBD2 for D (5 bases each). The ends were cut back, 7 bases at V and 2 bases at J, with 15 bases in the middle. CDR3 length: 14 amino acids. Germline CDR1 MNHNS, CDR2 SASEGT. The DNA of the CDR3 is TGTGCCAGCACCCGGGCACTGGGGGCCTACGAGCAGTACTTC. It is translated as CASTRALGAYEQYF.

This clonotype was detected a few times. The rearrangement uses TRBV6-5 and TRBJ1-4; TRBD1 is a possible D gene (6 bases). CDR3 length: 18 residues. From germline, CDR1 is MNHEY and CDR2 SVGAGI. V lost 3 bases to trimming and J lost 7 bases, with 24 bases between them. The CDR3 DNA reads as TGTGCCAGCAGTTATTCCCTTCCCAGGGGATCGGAAAGTGAAAAACTGTTTTTT. Translating gives CASSYSLPRGSESEKLFF.

In its sample, this clonotype was seen a few times. This sequence joins TRBV20-1 and TRBJ1-1; no definite D call. Germline lookup yields CDR1 DFQATT and CDR2 SNEGSKA (reference sequence). V dropped 6 bases and J dropped 0 bases, with 8 bases sitting between them. This CDR3 contains 12 residues. CDR3 DNA: TGCAGTGCCCGGTTGTTGAACACTGAAGCTTTCTTT. The encoded protein is CSARLLNTEAFF.

The V and J genes are TRBV5-1 and TRBJ1-2; 8 bases fit TRBD1. V lost 0 bases and J lost 5; bases outside the gene matches: 6. Germline V gives CDR1 SGHRS, CDR2 YFSETQ. The CDR3 is 15 residues long. The CDR3 coding sequence is TGCGCCAGCAGCTTGGGGACAGGGATTGAATATGGCTACACCTTC. Its protein product is CASSLGTGIEYGYTF.

The V call is TRBV27, the J call TRBJ2-3; tentative D call: TRBD1 (6 bases). Trimming removed 6 bases from V and 1 base from J, with 14 bases in between. Germline loops: CDR1 MNHEY, CDR2 SMNVEV (reference sequence). The CDR3 consists of 15 residues. The CDR3 here is CASSYLDSRTDTQYF. CDR3 bases: TGTGCCAGCAGCTACTTGGACAGCCGCACAGATACGCAGTATTTT.

The gene calls are TRBV18 and TRBJ2-1; 7 positions match TRBD2. V lost 4 bases to trimming and J lost 4 bases; unmatched junction nucleotides: 10. Germline-derived CDR1 and CDR2 are KGHSH and LQKENI. This CDR3 is built from 16 residues. CDR3 coding DNA: TGTGCCAGCTCACTCCGAAGGGACTACCCTTACAATGAGCAGTTCTTC. This sequence encodes CASSLRRDYPYNEQFF. Using reference TRBV18 and TRBJ2-1 for the parts outside the CDR3, the full variable domain is NAGVMQNPRHLVRRRGQEARLRCSPMKGHSHVYWYRQLPEEGLKFMVYLQKENIIDESGMPKERFSAEFPKEGPSILRIQQVVRGDSAAYFCASSLRRDYPYNEQFFGPGTRLTVL.

This clonotype occurred many times. This chain links TRBV7-9 with TRBJ1-1, with D unresolved. CDR1 SEHNR and CDR2 FQNEAQ come from the germline V gene (reference sequence). Between the trimmed V and J ends, which lost 5 bases and 4 bases, there was a span of 11 bases. The length of the CDR3 is 13 residues. The CDR3 loop reads CASSPYGGTEAFF. The CDR3 DNA follows: TGTGCCAGCAGCCCGTACGGTGGCACTGAAGCTTTCTTT. The full variable domain, its missing parts supplied by reference TRBV7-9 and TRBJ1-1, is DTGVSQNPRHKITKRGQNVTFRCDPISEHNRLYWYRQTLGQGPEFLTYFQNEAQLEKSRLLSDRFSAERPKGSFSTLEIQRTEQGDSAMYLCASSPYGGTEAFFGQGTRLTVV.

This clonotype was seen at least ten times. The chain links TRBV28 to TRBJ1-1, with 7 bases fitting TRBD1. Germline CDR1 and CDR2: MDHEN and SYDVKM. J was trimmed by 0 bases and V by 3 bases; bases with no gene match: 1. CDR3 size: 14 residues. In nucleotides, the CDR3 is TGTGCCAGCAGTTTTAGGGGGCTGAACACTGAAGCTTTCTTT. Encoded protein: CASSFRGLNTEAFF. The full variable domain, its missing parts supplied by reference TRBV28 and TRBJ1-1, is DVKVTQSSRYLVKRTGEKVFLECVQDMDHENMFWYRQDPGLGLRLIYFSYDVKMKEKGDIPEGYSVSREKKERFSLILESASTNQTSMYLCASSFRGLNTEAFFGQGTRLTVV.

This clonotype was observed a handful of times. The rearrangement uses TRBV7-9 and TRBJ1-6, with no clear D. The CDR3 is made up of 13 amino acids. The germline V gene has CDR1 SEHNR and CDR2 FQNEAQ (reference sequence). V lost 5 bases and J 8 bases, leaving 10 bases between the germline ends. CDR3 nucleotides: TGTGCCAGCAGCCCCCGGACCGATTCACCCCTCCACTTT. Its protein product is CASSPRTDSPLHF.

The gene calls are TRBV24-1 and TRBJ2-3; 12 bases line up with TRBD2. Germline loops: CDR1 KGHDR, CDR2 SFDVKD. There are 16 residues in the CDR3. The V and J ends lost 5 bases and 3 bases, in that order; junction bases with no gene match: 5. The CDR3 bases are TGTGCCACCAGTGCTAGCGGGAGGGCCGTGACAGATACGCAGTATTTT. Protein sequence: CATSASGRAVTDTQYF.

This clonotype has a count of ten or more. V gene TRBV7-3 combines with J gene TRBJ1-1; TRBD1 aligns across 9 bases. J lost 5 bases, V lost 5 bases, and 3 bases had no gene match. The CDR3 spans 13 residues. CDR1 and CDR2 (germline): SGHTA, FQGTGA. The CDR3 region is CASSRTGETEAFF. Here the CDR3 DNA reads TGTGCCAGCAGCCGGACAGGGGAAACTGAAGCTTTCTTT.

The chain joins TRBV4-2 to TRBJ2-1; 10 nucleotides agree with TRBD2. The CDR3 has 17 residues. Germline V gives CDR1 LGHNA, CDR2 YNFKEQ. The J segment lost 6 bases and the V segment lost 0 bases, leaving 8 bases of the junction unmatched. The CDR3 sequence: CASSQDGASGSLNEQFF. In nucleotides, the CDR3 is TGTGCCAGCAGCCAAGATGGGGCTAGCGGGAGCCTCAATGAGCAGTTCTTC.

This clonotype has a handful of counts. The chain links TRBV20-1 to TRBJ2-3; D unresolved. CDR3 length equals 10 residues. Trimming pared 5 bases from V and 8 bases from J, leaving 8 bases between. In germline, CDR1 is DFQATT, CDR2 SNEGSKA (reference sequence). The DNA of the CDR3 is TGCAGTGCTGCCGGGCCTACGCAGTATTTT. Amino acids: CSAAGPTQYF.

In this sample, this clonotype turned up a few times. The chain couples TRBV5-5 to TRBJ2-1; 10 bases map to TRBD1. There are 16 residues in the CDR3. CDR1 SGHKS and CDR2 YYEKEE come from the germline V gene (reference sequence). V was clipped by 4 bases and J by 7 bases; unmatched bases: 11. CDR3 bases: TGTGCCAGCAGCACCCCCTTGACAGGGGGCTTGAATGAGCAGTTCTTC. It is translated as CASSTPLTGGLNEQFF.

V is TRBV20-1 and J is TRBJ2-3; TRBD1 is a possible D gene (6 bases). In germline, CDR1 is DFQATT, CDR2 SNEGSKA (reference sequence). This CDR3 has 14 residues. Trimming pared 5 bases from V and 0 bases from J, leaving 12 bases between. The CDR3 sequence is CSALAGTSTDTQYF. The CDR3 DNA follows: TGCAGTGCTTTGGCCGGGACAAGCACAGATACGCAGTATTTT.

This rearrangement joins TRBV4-2 to TRBJ1-1; D is unclear. Germline V gene data show CDR1 as LGHNA and CDR2 as YNFKEQ. The length of the CDR3 is 13 residues. Trimming cost V 2 bases and J 5 bases, with 9 bases left between them. The CDR3 protein is CASSQNSGTEAFF. DNA of the CDR3: TGTGCCAGCAGCCAAAACAGTGGAACTGAAGCTTTCTTT.

This clonotype was recorded many times. The J gene is TRBJ2-5, the V gene TRBV12-3 or TRBV12-4; 8 bases match TRBD2. The trim removed 5 bases at V and 3 bases at J, leaving 2 bases unmatched. The CDR3 has 13 amino acids. CDR3 sequence (DNA): TGTGCCAGCAGTCTTAGCGGGAAAGAGACCCAGTACTTC. This gives the protein CASSLSGKETQYF.

The V and J genes are TRBV30 and TRBJ2-2; unclear D gene. Trimming shortened V by 3 bases and J by 1 base, and 6 bases separated the two germline ends. The length of the CDR3 is 13 residues. The germline gives CDR1 GTSNPN, CDR2 SVGIG (reference sequence). CDR3 sequence reads: CAWRYLNTGELFF. The CDR3 DNA is TGTGCCTGGAGGTACCTGAACACCGGGGAGCTGTTTTTT.

This clonotype was found a few times. The chain carries TRBV7-2 and TRBJ2-7; D gene unclear. V was clipped by 5 bases and J by 1 base, with 15 bases between them. This CDR3 spans 15 amino acids. From germline, CDR1 is SGHTA and CDR2 FQGNSA. CDR3 in DNA: TGTGCCAGCAGCCCGAGCCGGGCCCCTTCCTACGAGCAGTACTTC. This translates into CASSPSRAPSYEQYF.

This rearrangement joins TRBV15 to TRBJ2-1; 11 bases map to TRBD2. CDR3 size: 16 residues. V was clipped by 4 bases and J by 4 bases; unmatched bases: 6. Germline assignment: CDR1 LNHNV and CDR2 YYDKDF (reference sequence). The CDR3 sequence is CATSTLGTSGYNEQFF. CDR3 DNA: TGTGCCACCAGCACCCTGGGGACTAGCGGTTACAATGAGCAGTTCTTC. Using reference TRBV15 and TRBJ2-1 for the parts outside the CDR3, the full variable domain is DAMVIQNPRYQVTQFGKPVTLSCSQTLNHNVMYWYQQKSSQAPKLLFHYYDKDFNNEADTPDNFQSRRPNTSFCFLDIRSPGLGDTAMYLCATSTLGTSGYNEQFFGPGTRLTVL.

This clonotype has at least ten counts. The CDR3 DNA reads as TGCGCCAGCAGCCGAATGTCGCTCACGGGGGAGCAGTACTTC. Translating it yields CASSRMSLTGEQYF. This chain links TRBV5-1 with TRBJ2-7; weak D call: TRBD2 (5 bases). The CDR3 is 14 residues long. Trimming stripped 4 bases from V and 7 bases from J, with 18 bases between. CDR1 is SGHRS and CDR2 is YFSETQ in the germline V gene.